This TCR beta chain was sequenced for a study of blood T cell repertoires in COVID-19. Looking at the study overall: T cells, B-cell-depleted T cells, or PBMCs provided the cDNA or gDNA that served as material.

This table comes from immunoSEQ multiplex PCR, and its TCRdb copy is limited to in-frame clones, with some not included. The data hold roughly 380,000 clones, with roughly nine tenths observed a single time. Germline CDR1 and CDR2: SGDLS and YYNGEE. This CDR3 is built from 16 residues. V gave up 4 bases and J gave up 0 bases, with 14 bases separating them. Enrolment of Seattle patients took place during active infection, and they were followed longitudinally. The chain employs TRBV9 and TRBJ1-3; unclear D gene. This clonotype was sampled from an older woman with COVID-19, enrolled during active disease. Sequenced sample: peripheral blood. In DNA form, the CDR3 reads TGTGCCAGCAGCCCCCACCTAGTGAGCTCTGGAAACACCATATATTTT. It specifies CASSPHLVSSGNTIYF.